The clone carrying this TCR beta chain was observed a few times. Its antigen remains unidentified. The source of the sample is a study of T cell responses to AZD1222 COVID-19 vaccine. About the research overall: Second doses that came at about 4 or about 12 weeks were put together. Study-level points and caveats: White British ancestry dominated among donors, who included more females, and clonal diversity was possibly underestimated. Spike-spanning, vaccine-associated CD4 TCRs were dominant at 160-218 and 743-854. After the peak T cell response, and only then, were repertoires sampled.

Only in-frame clones appear in the TCRdb table, and some are missing; sequencing was by immunoSEQ multiplex PCR. The data show over 100,000 clones, more than 85% seen once. Germline V gene lookup returns CDR1 LNHDA and CDR2 SQIVND (reference sequence). Trimming removed 6 bases from V and 6 bases from J; junction bases left unmatched: 6. CDR3 length: 14 residues. The chain links TRBV19 to TRBJ2-1, with 9 bases fitting TRBD2. Sequenced here: peripheral blood, sampled on day 0 of AZD1222 vaccination. The receptor was isolated from an adult in good health. The CDR3 region is CASSVVAGVNEQFF. The CDR3 nucleotides are TGTGCCAGTAGCGTAGTAGCGGGGGTCAATGAGCAGTTCTTC.